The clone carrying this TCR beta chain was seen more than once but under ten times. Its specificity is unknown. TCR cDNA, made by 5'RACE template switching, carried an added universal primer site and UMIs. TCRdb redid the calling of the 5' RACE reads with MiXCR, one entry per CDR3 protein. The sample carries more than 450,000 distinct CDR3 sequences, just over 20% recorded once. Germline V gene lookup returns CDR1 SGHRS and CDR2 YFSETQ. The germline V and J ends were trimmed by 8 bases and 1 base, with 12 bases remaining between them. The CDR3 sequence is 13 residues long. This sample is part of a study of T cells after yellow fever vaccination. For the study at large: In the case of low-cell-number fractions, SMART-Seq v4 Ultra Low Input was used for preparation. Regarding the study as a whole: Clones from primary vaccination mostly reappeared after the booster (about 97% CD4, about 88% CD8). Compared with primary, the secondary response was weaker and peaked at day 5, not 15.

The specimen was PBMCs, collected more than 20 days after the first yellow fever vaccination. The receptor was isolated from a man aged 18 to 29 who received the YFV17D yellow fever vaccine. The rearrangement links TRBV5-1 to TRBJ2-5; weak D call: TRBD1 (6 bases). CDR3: CASRTGSQETQYF. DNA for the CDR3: TGCGCCAGTAGAACAGGGAGCCAAGAGACCCAGTACTTC.